A selection of T cell receptor beta chains follows, all from one sample in a study of cytomegalovirus exposure and HLA in healthy donors. TCRdb keeps only in-frame clones here, not all; method: immunoSEQ multiplex PCR. The sample consists of around 150,000 clones, about 89% of them appearing once. Sequenced sample: PBMCs. Source of these receptors: a young woman in good health and CMV-seropositive. Each CDR3 is given with its conserved first and last residue. The D gene is left open where the match is weak. Some rows have no size entry. The others give once, few or many, or a class for an expanded clone.

J: TRBJ2-7; D: NA; size: NA; V: TRBV13; CDR3: CASSFTRLGEQYF; DNA: TGTGCCAGCAGCTTCACTAGGTTGGGTGAGCAGTACTTC
J: TRBJ2-3; D: TRBD2; size: NA; V: TRBV5-1; CDR3: CACNPRGGRTQYF; DNA: TGCGCCTGTAACCCGCGGGGGGGGCGTACGCAGTATTTT
J: TRBJ2-1; D: TRBD2; size: NA; V: TRBV7-2; CDR3: CASSFGTSGSVLFNEQFF; DNA: TGTGCCAGCAGCTTCGGGACTAGCGGGAGTGTTTTATTCAATGAGCAGTTCTTC
J: TRBJ1-2; D: NA; size: NA; V: TRBV25-1; CDR3: CASAAVTAPYGYTF; DNA: TGTGCCAGCGCGGCGGTGACAGCCCCCTATGGCTACACCTTC
J: TRBJ1-1; D: TRBD1; size: NA; V: TRBV7-2; CDR3: CASSPADRRPEAFF; DNA: TGTGCCAGCAGCCCCGCGGACAGGCGGCCTGAAGCTTTCTTT
J: TRBJ1-1; D: TRBD1; size: once; V: TRBV7-6; CDR3: CASSSRTGGTEAFF; DNA: TGTGCCAGCAGCTCTAGGACAGGGGGCACTGAAGCTTTCTTT
J: TRBJ1-3; D: TRBD1; size: NA; V: TRBV30; CDR3: CARHDREGNTIYF; DNA: TGTGCCAGACATGACAGGGAAGGAAACACCATATATTTT
J: TRBJ2-1; D: NA; size: NA; V: TRBV7-5; CDR3: CARSLTGQKNEQFF; DNA: TGTGCCAGAAGCTTAACGGGACAGAAAAATGAGCAGTTCTTC
J: TRBJ2-7; D: TRBD1; size: NA; V: TRBV28; CDR3: CASPGQTYEQYF; DNA: TGTGCCAGTCCGGGACAGACCTACGAGCAGTACTTC
J: TRBJ1-1; D: NA; size: NA; V: TRBV4-1; CDR3: CASSLGHSNTEAFF; DNA: TGCGCCAGCAGCCTCGGACATTCGAACACTGAAGCTTTCTTT
J: TRBJ2-7; D: NA; size: NA; V: TRBV19; CDR3: CASSTGQRVSYEQYF; DNA: TGTGCCAGTAGTACCGGACAGAGAGTGTCCTACGAGCAGTACTTC
J: TRBJ1-4; D: NA; size: NA; V: TRBV28; CDR3: CASSSVRTNEKLFF; DNA: TGTGCCAGCAGCTCCGTTCGGACTAATGAAAAACTGTTTTTT
J: TRBJ2-1; D: TRBD2; size: NA; V: TRBV11-3; CDR3: CASSLEPYVAGSEQFF; DNA: TGTGCCAGCAGCTTAGAACCGTATGTAGCGGGAAGTGAGCAGTTCTTC
J: TRBJ2-3; D: NA; size: NA; V: TRBV14; CDR3: CASSQVIRTDTQYF; DNA: TGTGCCAGCAGCCAAGTTATTCGGACAGATACGCAGTATTTT
J: TRBJ2-3; D: NA; size: NA; V: TRBV4-3; CDR3: CASSQGLASTDTQYF; DNA: TGCGCCAGCAGCCAAGGCCTAGCGAGCACAGATACGCAGTATTTT
J: TRBJ2-2; D: NA; size: few; V: TRBV7-3; CDR3: CASNPGRGGELFF; DNA: TGTGCCAGCAACCCCGGGAGAGGCGGGGAGCTGTTTTTT
J: TRBJ2-3; D: NA; size: NA; V: TRBV27; CDR3: CASTRDTQYF; DNA: TGTGCCAGCACCCGAGATACGCAGTATTTT
J: TRBJ2-5; D: TRBD2; size: NA; V: TRBV6-5; CDR3: CASSYSRLAQETQYF; DNA: TGTGCCAGCAGTTACTCGAGACTAGCCCAAGAGACCCAGTACTTC
J: TRBJ1-5; D: NA; size: once; V: TRBV11-2; CDR3: CASSLGPGDAQHF; DNA: TGTGCCAGCAGCTTAGGCCCCGGTGATGCCCAGCATTTT
J: TRBJ2-5; D: TRBD1; size: NA; V: TRBV10-1; CDR3: CASSVQGGETQYF; DNA: TGCGCCAGCAGTGTACAGGGGGGAGAGACCCAGTACTTC
J: TRBJ2-5; D: TRBD1; size: NA; V: TRBV15; CDR3: CATAGQEETQYF; DNA: TGTGCCACCGCGGGACAGGAAGAGACCCAGTACTTC
J: TRBJ1-1; D: NA; size: few; V: TRBV6-5; CDR3: CASSYGREFKGTEAFF; DNA: TGTGCCAGCAGTTACGGGAGGGAGTTCAAGGGCACTGAAGCTTTCTTT
J: TRBJ2-5; D: NA; size: once; V: TRBV7-9; CDR3: CASSFRETQYF; DNA: TGTGCCAGCAGCTTTAGAGAGACCCAGTACTTC
J: TRBJ2-1; D: NA; size: NA; V: TRBV27; CDR3: CASSLYNEQFF; DNA: TGTGCCAGCAGTCTCTACAATGAGCAGTTCTTC
J: TRBJ2-4; D: NA; size: few; V: TRBV9; CDR3: CASSPSQRPNIQYF; DNA: TGTGCCAGCAGCCCCTCCCAGCGCCCAAACATTCAGTACTTC
J: TRBJ1-4; D: NA; size: NA; V: TRBV6-5; CDR3: CASSYSDRLSNEKLFF; DNA: TGTGCCAGCAGTTACAGCGACAGGTTATCTAATGAAAAACTGTTTTTT
J: TRBJ2-3; D: TRBD2; size: NA; V: TRBV7-9; CDR3: CASSLVAGGRGDTQYF; DNA: TGTGCCAGCAGCTTAGTAGCGGGAGGCCGCGGAGATACGCAGTATTTT
J: TRBJ1-4; D: NA; size: NA; V: TRBV11-3; CDR3: CASSFEAAAEEKLFF; DNA: TGTGCCAGCAGCTTCGAGGCAGCCGCAGAGGAAAAACTGTTTTTT
J: TRBJ2-7; D: TRBD2; size: NA; V: TRBV4-2; CDR3: CASSHAYLGASGTYEQYF; DNA: TGTGCCAGCAGCCACGCCTATTTAGGGGCTAGCGGGACTTACGAGCAGTACTTC
J: TRBJ2-7; D: NA; size: NA; V: TRBV1; CDR3: CTSRRGRRTYEQYF; DNA: TGCACCAGCAGACGCGGGAGAAGGACCTACGAGCAGTACTTC
J: TRBJ1-1; D: NA; size: NA; V: TRBV6-5; CDR3: CASSFSGGRTEAFF; DNA: TGTGCCAGCAGTTTCTCCGGGGGAAGAACTGAAGCTTTCTTT
J: TRBJ2-5; D: NA; size: NA; V: TRBV6-1; CDR3: CASRLTGSETQYF; DNA: TGTGCCAGCAGATTAACAGGGTCAGAGACCCAGTACTTC
J: TRBJ2-3; D: TRBD1; size: NA; V: TRBV7-9; CDR3: CASSLEPGQDSSTDTQYF; DNA: TGTGCCAGCAGCTTAGAGCCGGGACAGGACTCTAGCACAGATACGCAGTATTTT
J: TRBJ2-7; D: TRBD2; size: few; V: TRBV7-9; CDR3: CASSPTLASEQYF; DNA: TGTGCCAGCAGCCCTACACTAGCGAGCGAGCAGTACTTC
J: TRBJ2-7; D: NA; size: NA; V: TRBV6-5; CDR3: CASYGTYEQYF; DNA: TGTGCCAGCTACGGGACCTACGAGCAGTACTTC
J: TRBJ1-2; D: TRBD1; size: NA; V: TRBV29-1; CDR3: CSVGTGQRNYGYTF; DNA: TGCAGCGTTGGGACAGGGCAGAGGAACTATGGCTACACCTTC
J: TRBJ2-3; D: NA; size: NA; V: TRBV30; CDR3: CAGQVRADTQYF; DNA: TGTGCCGGGCAAGTCAGAGCAGATACGCAGTATTTT
J: TRBJ2-5; D: NA; size: NA; V: TRBV30; CDR3: CAWSTGASGQETQYF; DNA: TGTGCCTGGAGTACGGGGGCTAGCGGACAAGAGACCCAGTACTTC
J: TRBJ1-1; D: TRBD1; size: once; V: TRBV28; CDR3: CASNPGQGTEAFF; DNA: TGTGCCAGCAATCCGGGACAGGGAACTGAAGCTTTCTTT
J: TRBJ2-7; D: TRBD1; size: NA; V: TRBV29-1; CDR3: CSVTGGDDYEQYF; DNA: TGCAGCGTAACAGGGGGCGATGACTACGAGCAGTACTTC
J: TRBJ2-2; D: TRBD2; size: NA; V: TRBV2; CDR3: CASSEAGGVNTGELFF; DNA: TGTGCCAGCAGTGAAGCGGGAGGGGTGAACACCGGGGAGCTGTTTTTT
J: TRBJ1-4; D: TRBD1; size: NA; V: TRBV6-5; CDR3: CAGGTGGEKLFF; DNA: TGTGCGGGGGGGACAGGGGGTGAAAAACTGTTTTTT
J: TRBJ1-2; D: NA; size: NA; V: TRBV4-3; CDR3: CASSQDLLTNYGYTF; DNA: TGCGCCAGCAGCCAAGATCTGTTAACTAACTATGGCTACACCTTC
J: TRBJ1-2; D: NA; size: NA; V: TRBV7-9; CDR3: CASSFTGRYGYTF; DNA: TGTGCCAGCAGCTTTACAGGGCGGTACGGCTACACCTTC
J: TRBJ2-5; D: TRBD2; size: NA; V: TRBV28; CDR3: CASSFREGRGTQYF; DNA: TGTGCCAGCAGTTTCCGGGAGGGCCGGGGGACCCAGTACTTC